The present T cell receptor beta chain was sequenced within a study of sequential checkpoint blockade in melanoma. At the level of the study: More than 20 patients had tumor biopsies before treatment and at week 13.

Treatment in this sample: randomized to nivolumab then ipilimumab (arm A) or the reverse (arm B). No patient had prior DNA-damaging chemotherapy. The table lists this clone with a few counts. The antigen is undetermined. Findings and limits, study-wide: Clinical benefit was about 30 times likelier when tumor T-cell fraction and clonality increased.

Data came from immunoSEQ multiplex PCR; TCRdb stores just in-frame clones and leaves some out. The profile covers about 410 clones, with 15% appearing a single time and roughly 8% taken by the ten largest. V gave up 6 bases and J gave up 5 bases; unmatched junction bases: 8. The CDR3 covers 14 residues. Germline V lookup: CDR1 MGHDK, CDR2 SYGVNS. The chain employs TRBV25-1 and TRBJ1-1; 8 bases fit TRBD1. Source: tumor tissue (inferred from file names), taken from a patient given nivolumab and ipilimumab in sequence. This TCR was sampled from a human donor with melanoma. The CDR3 region is CASRPDRVGTEAFF. Written as DNA, the CDR3 is TGTGCCAGCAGGCCGGACAGGGTGGGAACTGAAGCTTTCTTT.